The 27 T cell receptor beta chains presented below share a single source sample, sequenced in a study of CD8+ T cells in alopecia areata. RNA, once extracted, was reverse transcribed into cDNA for use as the sequencing template. TCRdb's table, derived via immunoSEQ multiplex PCR, lists solely in-frame clones and lacks some. This sample has around 140,000 clones; almost 50% occur once, and the top ten carry 18%. Sequenced here: CD8+ T cells sorted from blood, sampled at week 0. Receptors originate from a human donor with alopecia areata.

This clone appeared a few times. The rearrangement uses TRBV6-1 and TRBJ2-6; D may correspond to TRBD1 or TRBD2 (5 bases each). V dropped 3 bases and J dropped 4 bases, with 7 bases sitting between them. CDR1 and CDR2 (germline): MNHNS, SASEGT. The CDR3 consists of 14 residues. CDR3 DNA sequence: TGTGCCAGCAGTGAGGGGGAAGGGGCCAACGTCCTGACTTTC. Protein: CASSEGEGANVLTF.

This clone occurred a few times. V and J are TRBV6-1 and TRBJ2-5; no firm D call. CDR3 length: 16 amino acids. V dropped 1 base and J dropped 4 bases, with 16 bases sitting between them. Germline values: CDR1 MNHNS, CDR2 SASEGT. CDR3 amino acids: CASSEETAPWGETQYF. The CDR3 bases are TGTGCCAGCAGTGAAGAGACGGCGCCATGGGGAGAGACCCAGTACTTC.

This sequence joins TRBV4-1 and TRBJ2-7; 8 nucleotides match TRBD1. V was pared by 0 bases and J by 1 base, with 5 bases of the junction left unmatched. CDR3 size: 16 residues. The germline gives CDR1 MGHRA, CDR2 YSYEKL. The CDR3 reads CASSQDWQGASYEQYF. The CDR3 coding sequence is TGCGCCAGCAGCCAAGATTGGCAGGGGGCTTCCTACGAGCAGTACTTC.

The V call is TRBV7-2, the J call TRBJ2-7; D could derive from TRBD1 or TRBD2 (5 bases each). Trimming removed 3 bases from V and 3 bases from J, with 12 bases in between. Germline CDR1 is SGHTA and CDR2 is FQGNSA. The CDR3 covers 14 residues. Here the CDR3 reads CASSLGGGIYEQYF. CDR3 DNA sequence: TGTGCCAGCAGCTTGGGTGGGGGAATCTACGAGCAGTACTTC.

The genes are TRBV7-9 and TRBJ1-3, with D tentatively TRBD1 (5 bases). V was pared by 8 bases and J by 0 bases, with 11 bases between. Per germline, CDR1 SEHNR and CDR2 FQNEAQ (reference sequence). The CDR3 totals 14 residues. CDR3 loop: CASQKGSSGNTIYF. The CDR3 DNA reads TGTGCCAGCCAAAAGGGGAGCTCTGGAAACACCATATATTTT.

The chain couples TRBV2 to TRBJ2-3; the D call may be TRBD1 or TRBD2 (6 bases each). Trimming pared 8 bases from V and 4 bases from J, leaving 19 bases between. The germline V gene encodes CDR1 SNHLY and CDR2 FYNNEI. The CDR3 length is 15 residues. CDR3 loop: CASGGPTGPPDTQYF. DNA for the CDR3: TGTGCCAGCGGGGGGCCAACCGGGCCGCCAGATACGCAGTATTTT. The entire variable domain, with the rest obtained from reference TRBV2 and TRBJ2-3, is as follows: EPEVTQTPSHQVTQMGQEVILRCVPISNHLYFYWYRQILGQKVEFLVSFYNNEISEKSEIFDDQFSVERPDGSNFTLKIRSTKLEDSAMYFCASGGPTGPPDTQYFGPGTRLTVL.

The chain is built from TRBV14 and TRBJ2-7; no firm D call. Germline assignment: CDR1 SGHDN and CDR2 FVKESK. Trimming stripped 3 bases from V and 3 bases from J, with 9 bases between. This CDR3 is built from 13 residues. The CDR3 DNA reads as TGTGCCAGCAGCCAGGATCCGCTCTACGAGCAGTACTTC. It codes for CASSQDPLYEQYF.

This clone was seen a few times. This rearrangement joins TRBV30 to TRBJ2-5, with D perhaps matching TRBD1 (6 bases). Germline loops: CDR1 GTSNPN, CDR2 SVGIG (reference sequence). The CDR3 totals 15 residues. Trimming removed 3 bases at V and 5 bases at J, with 19 bases between. CDR3 sequence reads: CAWSLAAGARETQYF. The DNA of the CDR3 is TGTGCCTGGAGCCTCGCCGCAGGGGCGCGCGAGACCCAGTACTTC.

This clone was recorded a few times. The chain employs TRBV7-9 and TRBJ1-2, with TRBD1 identical over 7 bases. This CDR3 spans 14 amino acids. V lost 4 bases to trimming and J lost 7 bases; unmatched junction nucleotides: 9. CDR1 is SEHNR, CDR2 FQNEAQ, per germline (reference sequence). The DNA of the CDR3 is TGTGCCAGCAGCTCTCTCCCCGACAGGGTTGGCTACACCTTC. Amino acids: CASSSLPDRVGYTF.

The chain is built from TRBV13 and TRBJ2-1; D possibly corresponds to TRBD2 (6 bases). The CDR3 is 16 residues long. The germline V gene encodes CDR1 PRHDT and CDR2 FYEKMQ (reference sequence). The V end was cut by 5 bases, the J end by 5 bases, with 19 bases between. The CDR3 coding sequence is TGTGCCAGCAGCCCAGGTTCCGGTAGCGGAGACAATGAGCAGTTCTTC. Amino acids: CASSPGSGSGDNEQFF.

J is TRBJ2-5 and V is TRBV27; 9 nucleotides match TRBD1. The J call may be in error: the DNA end matches TRBJ2-7 better. CDR1 MNHEY and CDR2 SMNVEV come from the germline V gene (reference sequence). The CDR3 has 14 amino acids. DNA for the CDR3: TGTGCCAGCAGTCTGGACAGGGGAGGACGCGAGCAGTACTTC. It encodes CASSLDRGGREQYF.

In DNA form, the CDR3 reads TGTGCCAGCAGCTTGGAAGACAGGGCGGTTAACGAGCAGTACTTC. This gives the protein CASSLEDRAVNEQYF. The rearrangement joins TRBV5-4 to TRBJ2-7; 7 bases line up with TRBD1. In germline, CDR1 is SGHNT, CDR2 YYREEE (reference sequence). With 0 bases clipped from V and 5 bases from J, the junction kept 8 bases outside the gene matches. This CDR3 comprises 15 residues.

The rearrangement joins TRBV13 to TRBJ2-3; D not resolved. The CDR3 is 14 residues long. V lost 1 base and J 7 bases, leaving 12 bases between the germline ends. Germline CDR1 PRHDT, CDR2 FYEKMQ (reference sequence). The CDR3 region has the DNA TGTGCCAGCAGCTTAGCCAGTAAGGTCAATACGCAGTATTTT. Its translation is CASSLASKVNTQYF.

This clone has a handful of counts. The chain couples TRBV7-4 to TRBJ1-1, with D perhaps TRBD1 (5 bases). Germline-derived CDR1 and CDR2 are SGHVT and SQSDAQ. This CDR3 is 15 amino acids long. Trimming removed 6 bases from V and 3 bases from J, with 17 bases in between. Here the CDR3 DNA reads TGTGCCAGCAGTCCTCCCCCCCAGGGTTACACTGAAGCTTTCTTT. This sequence encodes CASSPPPQGYTEAFF. Full variable domain (missing parts from reference TRBV7-4 and TRBJ1-1): GAGVSQSPRYKVAKRGRDVALRCDSISGHVTLYWYRQTLGQGSEVLTYSQSDAQRDKSGRPSGRFSAERPERSVSTLKIQRTEQGDSAVYLCASSPPPQGYTEAFFGQGTRLTVV.

The rearrangement links TRBV13 to TRBJ2-7; maybe TRBD1 (6 bases). This CDR3 is built from 14 residues. The germline CDR1 and CDR2 sequences are PRHDT and FYEKMQ (reference sequence). The ends were cut back, 3 bases at V and 1 base at J, with 10 bases in the middle. The chain's CDR3 is CASSFEGGSYEQYF. The DNA of the CDR3 is TGTGCCAGCAGCTTTGAAGGGGGTTCCTACGAGCAGTACTTC.

V usage is TRBV6-5 and J usage is TRBJ1-1, with D perhaps TRBD1 (5 bases). The CDR3 loop spans 12 amino acids. The ends were cut back, 8 bases at V and 5 bases at J, with 12 bases in the middle. The germline V gene encodes CDR1 MNHEY and CDR2 SVGAGI. This chain's CDR3 is CASVMGGTEAFF. The CDR3 DNA follows: TGTGCCAGCGTAATGGGGGGGACTGAAGCTTTCTTT.

V gene TRBV6-8 combines with J gene TRBJ2-2, with 9 bases aligning to TRBD2. The CDR3 is made up of 14 amino acids. V gave up 9 bases and J gave up 2 bases; unmatched junction bases: 4. CDR1 is MNHGY and CDR2 is SAAAGT in the germline V gene. CDR3 residues: CARLLAGNTGELFF. DNA of the CDR3: TGTGCCAGACTCCTAGCGGGAAACACCGGGGAGCTGTTTTTT.

The rearrangement joins TRBV5-1 to TRBJ2-7; weak D call: TRBD1 (6 bases). This CDR3 contains 14 residues. V was trimmed by 2 bases and J by 2 bases, leaving 11 bases between them. CDR1 and CDR2 from the germline V gene are SGHRS and YFSETQ. The chain's CDR3 is CASSFDRTPYEQYF. The DNA for the CDR3 is TGCGCCAGCAGCTTTGACAGGACTCCCTACGAGCAGTACTTC.

For this clone: This sample includes further DNA sequences coding for the same CDR3. The rearrangement uses TRBV27 and TRBJ1-5; 9 bases agree with TRBD1. Germline-derived CDR1 and CDR2 are MNHEY and SMNVEV (reference sequence). V trimming: 6 bases; J trimming: 3 bases; junction bases outside the gene matches: 6. The CDR3 covers 15 residues. CDR3 sequence reads: CASSLGQGINQPQHF. The CDR3, as DNA: TGTGCCAGCAGCTTGGGACAGGGCATCAATCAGCCCCAGCATTTT.

The V gene is TRBV7-8, the J gene TRBJ1-2; D ambiguous. The V gene's germline CDR1 is SGHVS and CDR2 FQNEAQ. This CDR3 is built from 16 residues. Between the trimmed V and J ends, which lost 0 bases and 2 bases, there was a span of 13 bases. CDR3 amino acids: CASSLAHPYGNYGYTF. The DNA for the CDR3 is TGTGCCAGCAGCTTAGCCCACCCTTACGGGAACTATGGCTACACCTTC.

The J gene is TRBJ2-3, the V gene TRBV5-6; the D gene is possibly TRBD1 (6 bases). The CDR3 runs to 14 residues. The germline CDR1 and CDR2 sequences are SGHDT and YYEEEE. V lost 6 bases, J lost 0 bases, and 11 bases lay in between. The CDR3 DNA is TGTGCCAGCATACGGGACATGAGCACAGATACGCAGTATTTT. It encodes CASIRDMSTDTQYF.

The chain links TRBV29-1 to TRBJ2-2; D unclear. Trimming took 2 bases from V and 6 from J, leaving 13 bases between them. Germline CDR1 SQVTM, CDR2 ANQGSEA. The CDR3 is 14 amino acids. The chain's CDR3 is CSVEKAESAGELFF. CDR3 bases: TGCAGCGTTGAAAAGGCAGAATCGGCCGGGGAGCTGTTTTTT.

The chain is built from TRBV6-1 and TRBJ2-5; TRBD1 is a possible D gene (6 bases). CDR3 length equals 15 residues. The germline CDR1 and CDR2 sequences are MNHNS and SASEGT. Trimming removed 0 bases from V and 2 bases from J, with 10 bases in between. DNA of the CDR3: TGTGCCAGCAGTGAAGCGACAGGTAGTCAAGAGACCCAGTACTTC. Its translation: CASSEATGSQETQYF.

The J gene is TRBJ1-6, the V gene TRBV7-9; TRBD1 matches 7 bases. This CDR3 has 15 residues. Germline V CDR1 and CDR2: SEHNR, FQNEAQ (reference sequence). Trimming took 4 bases from V and 7 from J; bases not matched to a gene: 7. CDR3 DNA sequence: TGTGCCAGCAGCTCTCCGGGACAGCCAAATTCACCCCTCCACTTT. It encodes CASSSPGQPNSPLHF. Drawing the rest from reference TRBV7-9 and TRBJ1-6, the complete variable domain is DTGVSQNPRHKITKRGQNVTFRCDPISEHNRLYWYRQTLGQGPEFLTYFQNEAQLEKSRLLSDRFSAERPKGSFSTLEIQRTEQGDSAMYLCASSSPGQPNSPLHFGNGTRLTVT.

This clone was seen just once. The gene calls are TRBV7-9 and TRBJ2-3; D gene unclear. V was trimmed by 3 bases and J by 2 bases, leaving 12 bases between them. Germline V gene sequence: CDR1 SEHNR, CDR2 FQNEAQ (reference sequence). This CDR3 is built from 15 residues. The CDR3 here is CASSFSGDSTDTQYF. The CDR3 DNA sequence: TGTGCCAGCAGCTTCAGTGGTGATTCCACAGATACGCAGTATTTT.

The chain links TRBV9 to TRBJ2-6; D remains ambiguous. V lost 2 bases and J lost 0, with 12 bases in between. CDR3 length equals 17 residues. Germline V gene data show CDR1 as SGDLS and CDR2 as YYNGEE. The CDR3 DNA follows: TGTGCCAGCAGCGTTCCGCAAACCCCCTCTGGGGCCAACGTCCTGACTTTC. Its protein product is CASSVPQTPSGANVLTF.

The gene calls are TRBV4-3 and TRBJ2-5; possibly TRBD1 or TRBD2 for D (6 bases each). Germline V gives CDR1 LGHNA, CDR2 YSLEER. CDR3 length: 15 amino acids. The V end was cut by 3 bases, the J end by 2 bases, with 13 bases between. CDR3 sequence reads: CASSQGAAGQETQYF. CDR3 coding DNA: TGCGCCAGCAGCCAGGGGGCGGCGGGGCAAGAGACCCAGTACTTC.